The clone carrying this TCR beta chain has a single count. This sample stems from a study of blood T cell repertoires in COVID-19. For the study at large: The United States, Italy and Spain were the sources of the acute and convalescent COVID-19 samples.

Clones were sequenced by immunoSEQ multiplex PCR, and TCRdb holds only the in-frame ones, with some missing. The sample has tens of thousands of clones, roughly four fifths seen once. This CDR3 region has 13 residues. Germline V CDR1 and CDR2: MNHEY, SVGAGI. V trimming: 6 bases; J trimming: 8 bases; junction bases outside the gene matches: 9. This receptor was identified in a man aged 80 or over with acute or convalescent COVID-19. The material sequenced was peripheral blood. The chain employs TRBV6-5 and TRBJ1-2; TRBD1 matches 7 bases. The CDR3 sequence is CASRLRGMGGYTF. CDR3 nucleotide sequence: TGTGCCAGCAGACTCAGGGGGATGGGGGGCTACACCTTC.